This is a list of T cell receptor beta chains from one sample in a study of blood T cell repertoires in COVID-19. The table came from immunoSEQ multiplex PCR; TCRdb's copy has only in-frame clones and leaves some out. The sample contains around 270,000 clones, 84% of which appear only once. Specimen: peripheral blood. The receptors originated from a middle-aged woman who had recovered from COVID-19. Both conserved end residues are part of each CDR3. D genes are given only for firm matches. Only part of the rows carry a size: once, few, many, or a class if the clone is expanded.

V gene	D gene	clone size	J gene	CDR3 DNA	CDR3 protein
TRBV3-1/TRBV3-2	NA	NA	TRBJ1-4	TGTGCCAGCAGCCAAGAGGACGGGCAGGGTGAAAAACTGTTTTTT	CASSQEDGQGEKLFF
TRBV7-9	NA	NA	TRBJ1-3	TGTGCCAGCAGCTACGGACAGCACTCTGGAAACACCATATATTTT	CASSYGQHSGNTIYF
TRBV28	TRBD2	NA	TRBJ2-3	TGTGCCAGCAGTTTTTTAGCGGGGGGGCCCGGTACGCAGTATTTT	CASSFLAGGPGTQYF
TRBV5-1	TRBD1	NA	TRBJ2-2	TGCGCCAGCAGCTTCTTACAGGGGGCGGCCGGGGAGCTGTTTTTT	CASSFLQGAAGELFF
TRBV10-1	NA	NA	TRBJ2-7	TGCGCCAGCAGTGACCTATCCCTTCCCTACGAGCAGTACTTC	CASSDLSLPYEQYF
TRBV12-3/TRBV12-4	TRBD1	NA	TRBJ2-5	TGTGCCAGCAGCCGACAGGGAGAAGAGACCCAGTACTTC	CASSRQGEETQYF
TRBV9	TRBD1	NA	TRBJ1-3	TGTGCCAGCAGCGTGCGGGACAGGGGAGGTGGAAACACCATATATTTT	CASSVRDRGGGNTIYF
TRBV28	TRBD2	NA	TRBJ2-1	TGTGCCAGCAGCTTAAGGTCAGCGGGGGGGTACAATGAGCAGTTCTTC	CASSLRSAGGYNEQFF
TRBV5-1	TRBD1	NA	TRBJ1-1	TGCGCCAGCAGCCATCCCGACAGGGCGGGTGAAGCTTTCTTT	CASSHPDRAGEAFF
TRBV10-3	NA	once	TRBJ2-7	TGTGCCATCAGTGAGGGGCAGGGCGTTCGCTACGAGCAGTACTTC	CAISEGQGVRYEQYF
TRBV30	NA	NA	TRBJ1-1	TGTGCCTGGAGTCCCCAGGTGTTTGGAGCTTTCTTT	CAWSPQVFGAFF
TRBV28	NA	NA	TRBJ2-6	TGTGCCAGCAGTTTCGACATCTCTGGGGCCAACGTCCTGACTTTC	CASSFDISGANVLTF
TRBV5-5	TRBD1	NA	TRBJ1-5	TGTGCCAGCAGCCGACAGGGGGCAAGTGATCAGCCCCAGCATTTT	CASSRQGASDQPQHF
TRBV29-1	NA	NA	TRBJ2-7	TGCAGCGTTGAACAGGACTCCGAGCAGTACTTC	CSVEQDSEQYF
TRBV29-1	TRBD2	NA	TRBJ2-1	TGCAGCGGGGGACTAGCGGGGGTCTACAATGAGCAGTTCTTC	CSGGLAGVYNEQFF
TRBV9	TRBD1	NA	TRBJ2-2	TGTGCCAGCAGCGCCGAAAGAGCGACAGGGACGGGGGAGCTGTTTTTT	CASSAERATGTGELFF
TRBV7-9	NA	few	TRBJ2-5	TGTGCCAGCAGCTTAGCCCCAACAGGGCAAGAGACCCAGTACTTC	CASSLAPTGQETQYF
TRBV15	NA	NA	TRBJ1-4	TGTGCCACCAGCGCCTCAGGGGTTAGTTGGGAAAAACTGTTTTTT	CATSASGVSWEKLFF
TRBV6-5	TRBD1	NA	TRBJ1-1	TGTGCCAGCAGTTACCACGGGGGACAGAGGAACACTGAAGCTTTCTTT	CASSYHGGQRNTEAFF
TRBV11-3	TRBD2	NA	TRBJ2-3	TGTGCCAGCAGCGGGGGGACTAGAAGTGGGGCAGAAGATACGCAGTATTTT	CASSGGTRSGAEDTQYF
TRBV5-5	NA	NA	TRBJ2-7	TGTGCCAGCAGCCACCCGGGAGCCCCCACCTACGAGCAGTACTTC	CASSHPGAPTYEQYF
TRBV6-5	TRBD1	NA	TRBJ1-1	TGTGCCAGCAACCGGGACAGGGTGAACACTGAAGCTTTCTTT	CASNRDRVNTEAFF
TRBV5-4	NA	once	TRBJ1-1	TGTGCCAGCTTCCCGACAACGGTCAACACTGAAGCTTTCTTT	CASFPTTVNTEAFF
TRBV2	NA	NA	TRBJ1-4	TGTGCCAGCGAGGCGGAATCAACTAATGAAAAACTGTTTTTT	CASEAESTNEKLFF
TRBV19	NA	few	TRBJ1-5	TGTGCCAGTAGTACCCGGGGGAGGCGGGTTCGACAGCCCCAGCATTTT	CASSTRGRRVRQPQHF
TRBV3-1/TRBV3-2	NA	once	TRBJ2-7	TGTGCCAGCAGCCAAACAGGGTACGAGCAGTACTTC	CASSQTGYEQYF
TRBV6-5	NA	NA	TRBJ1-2	TGTGCCAGCCGTCTTTATGGCTACACCTTC	CASRLYGYTF
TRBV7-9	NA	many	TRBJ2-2	TGTGCCAGCAGCTCCCAGGTTGGGACCGGGGAGCTGTTTTTT	CASSSQVGTGELFF
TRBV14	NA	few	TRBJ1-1	TGTGCCAGCAGCCCCGGGACACACGATGAAGCTTTCTTT	CASSPGTHDEAFF
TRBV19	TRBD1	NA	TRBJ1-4	TGTGCCAGTAGTCTTCAGGGGGCGCGAGAAAAACTGTTTTTT	CASSLQGAREKLFF
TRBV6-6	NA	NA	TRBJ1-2	TGTGCCAGCAGTTACTCGGTCCCGGGAGGGGAGTATGGCTACACCTTC	CASSYSVPGGEYGYTF
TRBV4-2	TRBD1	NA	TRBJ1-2	TGTGCCAGCAGCCAAGTCGTCAGGCTCCGGGACAGGGTCCTAGGTTACTATGGCTACACCTTC	CASSQVVRLRDRVLGYYGYTF
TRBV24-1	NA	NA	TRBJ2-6	TGTGCCACCAGTGATTTGGAACGGGACTCTGGGGCCAACGTCCTGACTTTC	CATSDLERDSGANVLTF
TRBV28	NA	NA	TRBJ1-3	TGTGCCAGCAGTCTCCCTCGAGGGTCTGGAAACACCATATATTTT	CASSLPRGSGNTIYF
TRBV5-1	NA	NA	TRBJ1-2	TGCGCCAGCAATCAGGGGAGGGGAGACTATGGCTACACCTTC	CASNQGRGDYGYTF
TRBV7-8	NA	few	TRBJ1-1	TGTGCCAGCAGCTCACAGGGTGGGCGCACTGAAGCTTTCTTT	CASSSQGGRTEAFF
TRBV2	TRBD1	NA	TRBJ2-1	TGTGCCAGCAGAGCAGGGGGTGGGGATGAGCAGTTCTTC	CASRAGGGDEQFF
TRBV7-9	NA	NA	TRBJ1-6	TGTGCCAGCGCACCGACAGTTAATTCACCCCTCCACTTT	CASAPTVNSPLHF
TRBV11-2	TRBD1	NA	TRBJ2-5	TGTGCCAGCAGCTTAGCCCGGTACAGGGGGGAGACCCAGTACTTC	CASSLARYRGETQYF
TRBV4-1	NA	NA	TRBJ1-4	TGCGCCAGCAGCCAACGTTACATTGGGCCCAATGAAAAACTGTTTTTT	CASSQRYIGPNEKLFF
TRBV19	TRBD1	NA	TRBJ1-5	TGTGCCAGTGAAGACAGGGCAGGTCAGCCCCAGCATTTT	CASEDRAGQPQHF
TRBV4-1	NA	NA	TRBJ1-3	TGCGCCAGCAGCCTCTTTCCCGGAAACACCATATATTTT	CASSLFPGNTIYF
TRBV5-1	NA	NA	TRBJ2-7	TGCGCCAGCAGCTTGGCTGGGCCCCACGAGCAGTACTTC	CASSLAGPHEQYF
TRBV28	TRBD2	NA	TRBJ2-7	TGTGCCAGCAGTTTGGCGGGGGGGCCGTACGAGCAGTACTTC	CASSLAGGPYEQYF
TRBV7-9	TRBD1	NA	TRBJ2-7	TGTGCCAGCAGCTTAGGCGACAGGGGCTACGAGCAGTACTTC	CASSLGDRGYEQYF
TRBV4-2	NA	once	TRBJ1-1	TGTGCCAGCAGCCAAGTCTCCCAGGGAAACACTGAAGCTTTCTTT	CASSQVSQGNTEAFF
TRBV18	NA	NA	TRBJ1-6	TGTGCCAGCTCACCCCCAGGGGAGGGTGTCTCACCCCTCCACTTT	CASSPPGEGVSPLHF
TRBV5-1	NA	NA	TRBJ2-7	TGCGCCAGCAGCTTGGAGTGGACAGTCGGCTACGAGCAGTACTTC	CASSLEWTVGYEQYF
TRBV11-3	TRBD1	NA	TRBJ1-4	TGTGCCAGCAGCACATCGGGACAGGGGAACTCAAAACTGTTTTTT	CASSTSGQGNSKLFF
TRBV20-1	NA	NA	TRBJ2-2	TGCAGTGCTAGTAGCTGGACCGGGGAGCTGTTTTTT	CSASSWTGELFF
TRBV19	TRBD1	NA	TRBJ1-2	TGTGCCAGTAGTATGATCGTCCCAGGGGGAGCCCTGTTTAAAAACTTC	CASSMIVPGGALFKNF
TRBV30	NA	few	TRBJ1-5	TGTGCCTGGAGTGTACAGAGATATCAGCCCCAGCATTTT	CAWSVQRYQPQHF
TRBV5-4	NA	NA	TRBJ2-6	TGTGCCAGCAGCTTGGCCGGAGGGACTGGGGCCAACGTCCTGACTTTC	CASSLAGGTGANVLTF
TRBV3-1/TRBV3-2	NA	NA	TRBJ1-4	TGTGCCAGCAGCCCCTACTTTGGCGGTAATGAAAAACTGTTTTTT	CASSPYFGGNEKLFF
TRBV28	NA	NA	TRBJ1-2	TGTGCCACCACAAGTAACTATGGCTACACCTTC	CATTSNYGYTF